This T cell receptor (beta chain) was identified in a study of identical twins. Study findings and constraints: Out-of-frame beta sequences exhibited a weaker degree of excess twin sharing. The more abundant beta clonotypes in cord blood had fewer insertions, and memory repertoires did not show this. Out-of-frame sharing of TCR alpha in monozygotic twins was underestimated by models. Zero-insertion findings could be partly confounded by invariant cells (MAIT and iNKT cells).

TCRdb re-derived calls from the 5' RACE reads in MiXCR, one entry per CDR3 protein. The data hold about 1.7 million distinct CDR3 sequences, with about 30% observed a single time. Germline CDR1 is ENHRY and CDR2 is SYGVKD. This CDR3 has 18 amino acids. V was clipped by 4 bases and J by 2 bases; unmatched bases: 10. In its sample, this clonotype was seen a few times. The antigen is not known. The J gene is TRBJ2-3, the V gene TRBV10-3, with 12 bases identical to TRBD2. This clonotype originated in a newborn girl in good health. The sequenced sample was cord blood. CDR3 coding DNA: TGTGCCATCAGTGCGGCCCCGACTAGCGGGGGACCCACAGATACGCAGTATTTT. This translates into CAISAAPTSGGPTDTQYF.